This T cell receptor (beta chain) was observed in a study of shared T cell receptors in the human thymus. Profiling relied on immunoSEQ multiplex PCR, and the TCRdb table lists in-frame clones only, not all of them. Here the sample spans some 700,000 clones, around 85% being singletons. From germline, CDR1 is SGHTA and CDR2 FQGNSA. This CDR3 spans 15 amino acids. The V gene lost 5 bases and the J gene lost 5 bases, with 18 bases spanning the gap. This clone was recorded a few times. These data also formed part of another study, on human thymus T cells. In that study: Healthy Finnish infants undergoing corrective surgery for congenital heart defects were used as donors.

What was sequenced was thymocytes. This chain connects TRBV7-2 to TRBJ2-5; a weak D match, TRBD2 (5 bases). This sequence was found in a girl less than two years old with a congenital heart defect. CDR3 sequence: CASSNPGDRRETQYF. The CDR3 DNA sequence: TGTGCCAGCAGCAACCCCGGGGATAGGAGGGAGACCCAGTACTTC.